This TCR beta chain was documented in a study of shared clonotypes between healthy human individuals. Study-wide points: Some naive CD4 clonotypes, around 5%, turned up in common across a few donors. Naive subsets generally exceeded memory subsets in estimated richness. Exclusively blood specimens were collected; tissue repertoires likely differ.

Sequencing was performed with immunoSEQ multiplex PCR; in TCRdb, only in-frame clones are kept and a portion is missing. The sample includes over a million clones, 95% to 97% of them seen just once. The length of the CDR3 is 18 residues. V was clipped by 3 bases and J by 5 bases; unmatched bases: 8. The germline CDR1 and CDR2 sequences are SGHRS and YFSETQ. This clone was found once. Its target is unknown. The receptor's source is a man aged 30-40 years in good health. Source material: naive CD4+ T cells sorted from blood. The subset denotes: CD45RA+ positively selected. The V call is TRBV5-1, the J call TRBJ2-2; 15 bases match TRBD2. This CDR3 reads CASSWGLAGGVATGELFF. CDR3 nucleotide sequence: TGCGCCAGCAGCTGGGGACTAGCGGGAGGAGTCGCGACCGGGGAGCTGTTTTTT.